Listed here are 30 T cell receptor beta chains from one sample, sequenced in a study of blood T cells in healthy people across ages. Alongside a J-beta primer mix, a sample-barcoded 5' primer served in a second PCR lasting roughly 7 to 11 cycles. TCRdb independently ran MiXCR on the 5' RACE reads; one entry per CDR3 protein. Of approximately 760,000 distinct CDR3 sequences listed, roughly 25% were seen once; the top ten hold 8% to 10%. The sample was also reused in another study, on T cells of mothers and their children.

The sequencing input was blood. These receptors came from a boy between 10 and 17 years old in good health.

This clonotype appeared a few times. The chain recombines TRBV5-6 with TRBJ2-1; perhaps TRBD2 as D (5 bases). The germline V gene has CDR1 SGHDT and CDR2 YYEEEE. The CDR3 runs 15 residues. The ends were cut back, 1 base at V and 5 bases at J, with 13 bases in the middle. This chain's CDR3 is CASSLIRTRDNEQFF. Written as DNA, the CDR3 is TGTGCCAGCAGCTTGATCAGGACGAGGGACAATGAGCAGTTCTTC.

Only a few counts were recorded for this clonotype. The chain combines TRBV7-6 with TRBJ1-1; maybe TRBD1 (5 bases). The CDR3 has 14 residues. Germline V gene lookup returns CDR1 SGHVS and CDR2 FNYEAQ. With 6 bases removed from V and 5 bases from J, the gap between germline ends came to 16 bases. The CDR3 spells CASSPGGAGTEAFF. CDR3 nucleotides: TGTGCCAGCAGTCCCGGTGGGGCAGGAACTGAAGCTTTCTTT.

There are many counts of this clonotype. The chain has TRBV7-3 and TRBJ2-1; no definite D call. The germline CDR1 and CDR2 sequences are SGHTA and FQGTGA. The CDR3 consists of 13 residues. Trimming took off 2 bases at V and 7 bases at J, with 9 bases between the two ends. The CDR3 protein is CASSLLPGNEQFF. The DNA for the CDR3 is TGTGCCAGCAGCTTACTCCCCGGGAATGAGCAGTTCTTC.

This clonotype has just a few counts. CDR3 sequence reads: CASSETGGNYGYTF. CDR3 DNA: TGTGCCAGCAGTGAAACAGGGGGGAACTATGGCTACACCTTC. The rearrangement joins TRBV2 to TRBJ1-2; 8 positions agree with TRBD1. The CDR3 is 14 amino acids. Unmatched junction bases numbered 1, after V lost 2 bases and J lost 2 bases. The V gene's germline CDR1 is SNHLY and CDR2 FYNNEI. The entire variable domain, with the rest obtained from reference TRBV2 and TRBJ1-2, is as follows: EPEVTQTPSHQVTQMGQEVILRCVPISNHLYFYWYRQILGQKVEFLVSFYNNEISEKSEIFDDQFSVERPDGSNFTLKIRSTKLEDSAMYFCASSETGGNYGYTFGSGTRLTVV.

This chain links TRBV2 with TRBJ2-5, with 11 bases that match TRBD2. The DNA end is a closer match to TRBJ2-1, so the J assignment may be wrong. CDR1 is SNHLY and CDR2 is FYNNEI in the germline V gene. This CDR3 has 13 residues. CDR3 in amino acids: CARALAGGDEQFF. CDR3 in DNA: TGTGCCAGGGCCCTAGCGGGGGGCGATGAGCAGTTCTTC.

The chain employs TRBV5-1 and TRBJ2-1; 7 bases are shared with TRBD2. The DNA end is a closer match to TRBJ2-7, so the J assignment may be wrong. The CDR3 has 15 residues. Germline lookup yields CDR1 SGHRS and CDR2 YFSETQ. The DNA for the CDR3 is TGCGCCAGCAGCTTGGCTACGGGACTATCCCTCGAGCAGTACTTC. Amino acids: CASSLATGLSLEQYF.

V usage is TRBV28 and J usage is TRBJ2-7; 7 bases are a match to TRBD1. CDR1 is MDHEN, CDR2 SYDVKM, per germline. This CDR3 spans 14 amino acids. Trimming cost V 5 bases and J 2 bases; bases outside gene matches: 6. CDR3 sequence: CASSPGTATYEQYF. In DNA form, the CDR3 reads TGTGCCAGCAGTCCTGGGACAGCTACCTACGAGCAGTACTTC.

In this sample, this clonotype turned up a few times. The CDR3 DNA follows: TGTGCCAGCAGCCCCCGGTTAGCGGGCCCAGATACGCAGTATTTT. Amino acid sequence: CASSPRLAGPDTQYF. The chain joins TRBV7-8 to TRBJ2-3; 7 bases fit TRBD2. The germline gives CDR1 SGHVS, CDR2 FQNEAQ. Trimming at V came to 5 bases and at J to 4 bases, leaving 9 bases not matched to a gene. CDR3 length: 15 amino acids.

The gene calls are TRBV7-2 and TRBJ2-2, with D perhaps TRBD1 (6 bases). Germline lookup yields CDR1 SGHTA and CDR2 FQGNSA. The CDR3 loop spans 15 amino acids. Trimming took 4 bases from V and 1 from J, leaving 10 bases between them. CDR3 loop: CASSSGQLNTGELFF. The CDR3 region has the DNA TGTGCCAGCAGCTCAGGACAGTTGAACACCGGGGAGCTGTTTTTT.

This clonotype was detected only a few times. The chain is built from TRBV7-3 and TRBJ2-5; TRBD1 is a possible D gene (5 bases). CDR1 is SGHTA and CDR2 is FQGTGA in the germline V gene. The length of the CDR3 is 17 residues. Trimming pared 10 bases from V and 4 bases from J, leaving 28 bases between. The chain's CDR3 is CAIRWWTRPIFRETQYF. CDR3 nucleotide sequence: TGTGCCATCAGGTGGTGGACAAGGCCGATTTTTCGAGAGACCCAGTACTTC.

This chain uses TRBV7-9 with TRBJ2-5; 8 nucleotides align to TRBD1. The CDR3 runs to 14 residues. V lost 9 bases to trimming and J lost 5 bases; unmatched junction nucleotides: 11. Germline V gene lookup returns CDR1 SEHNR and CDR2 FQNEAQ (reference sequence). The CDR3 sequence is CARSDRTGLETQYF. The CDR3 DNA is TGTGCCAGAAGCGACAGGACAGGGTTGGAGACCCAGTACTTC. Using reference TRBV7-9 and TRBJ2-5 for the parts outside the CDR3, the full variable domain is DTGVSQNPRHKITKRGQNVTFRCDPISEHNRLYWYRQTLGQGPEFLTYFQNEAQLEKSRLLSDRFSAERPKGSFSTLEIQRTEQGDSAMYLCARSDRTGLETQYFGPGTRLLVL.

There are a few counts of this clonotype. This chain connects TRBV7-9 to TRBJ1-4; possible D gene TRBD1, 5 bases. This CDR3 is built from 17 residues. V was cut by 2 bases and J by 0 bases, with 13 bases left in between. Per the germline V gene, CDR1 is SEHNR and CDR2 is FQNEAQ (reference sequence). The CDR3 is CASSLNDGGATNEKLFF. In nucleotides, the CDR3 is TGTGCCAGCAGCTTAAATGACGGAGGGGCAACTAATGAAAAACTGTTTTTT. The full variable domain, rest sourced from reference TRBV7-9 and TRBJ1-4, is DTGVSQNPRHKITKRGQNVTFRCDPISEHNRLYWYRQTLGQGPEFLTYFQNEAQLEKSRLLSDRFSAERPKGSFSTLEIQRTEQGDSAMYLCASSLNDGGATNEKLFFGSGTQLSVL.

V is TRBV12-3 or TRBV12-4 and J is TRBJ2-5, with TRBD2 matching over 12 bases. The DNA end lines up better with TRBJ2-7; the J call may be wrong. The CDR3 runs to 15 residues. Here the CDR3 reads CASSRTSGKAGEQYF. The CDR3 DNA is TGTGCCAGCAGTCGGACTAGCGGGAAAGCAGGCGAGCAGTACTTC.

This rearrangement joins TRBV5-1 to TRBJ1-5; D perhaps matches TRBD1 (6 bases). The CDR3 totals 15 residues. Germline V gene sequence: CDR1 SGHRS, CDR2 YFSETQ. Trimming left V 5 bases short and J 2 bases short, with 14 bases between. CDR3 nucleotides: TGCGCCAGCAGAACGGGGGCAGAGGGCAATCAGCCCCAGCATTTT. This codes for CASRTGAEGNQPQHF.

The sample holds a few counts of this clonotype. The V gene is TRBV7-2, the J gene TRBJ2-5; D is possibly TRBD1 or TRBD2 (6 bases each). Trimming cost V 5 bases and J 0 bases, with 13 bases left between them. Per germline, CDR1 SGHTA and CDR2 FQGNSA. This CDR3 has 15 amino acids. The CDR3 sequence: CASSQGRGDQETQYF. CDR3 DNA sequence: TGTGCCAGCAGCCAGGGGCGGGGCGACCAAGAGACCCAGTACTTC.

The rearrangement joins TRBV9 to TRBJ1-2; no clear D. Germline-derived CDR1 and CDR2 are SGDLS and YYNGEE. This CDR3 is 15 amino acids long. V was clipped by 0 bases and J by 2 bases, with 11 bases between them. The CDR3 region is CASSVGRELNYGYTF. The CDR3 coding sequence is TGTGCCAGCAGCGTAGGGCGGGAATTGAACTATGGCTACACCTTC.

This clonotype occurred a few times. The chain is built from TRBV5-1 and TRBJ2-1; TRBD2 aligns across 12 bases. CDR1 and CDR2 from the germline V gene are SGHRS and YFSETQ. The CDR3 runs to 20 residues. The J segment lost 0 bases and the V segment lost 3 bases, leaving 13 bases of the junction unmatched. CDR3 residues: CASSWSGTSGLTSSYNEQFF. The CDR3 DNA follows: TGCGCCAGCAGCTGGAGCGGGACTAGCGGGCTTACAAGCTCCTACAATGAGCAGTTCTTC.

The chain couples TRBV12-3 or TRBV12-4 to TRBJ1-5; no clear D. Trimming stripped 2 bases from V and 0 bases from J, with 17 bases between. This CDR3 region has 18 residues. CDR3 protein: CASSLRFEPGNSNQPQHF. The CDR3 bases are TGTGCCAGCAGTTTACGGTTTGAACCCGGGAATAGCAATCAGCCCCAGCATTTT.

The chain links TRBV19 to TRBJ2-2, with a possible D match to TRBD2 (6 bases). Germline assignment: CDR1 LNHDA and CDR2 SQIVND (reference sequence). Trimming shortened V by 9 bases and J by 8 bases, and 19 bases separated the two germline ends. The CDR3 has 14 amino acids. CDR3 sequence (DNA): TGTGCCAGCAATGATCCGGGAGAAAAAGGGGAGCTGTTTTTT. This codes for CASNDPGEKGELFF.

The chain couples TRBV4-2 to TRBJ2-5; 7 positions match TRBD2. This CDR3 comprises 15 residues. Germline-derived CDR1 and CDR2 are LGHNA and YNFKEQ. V gave up 0 bases and J gave up 5 bases; unmatched junction bases: 6. CDR3 nucleotides: TGTGCCAGCAGCCAAGATTCAGGGACTAAGGAGACCCAGTACTTC. This encodes CASSQDSGTKETQYF.

This clonotype was seen a few times. The V call is TRBV6-5, the J call TRBJ2-2, with D maybe TRBD2 (5 bases). This CDR3 is built from 13 residues. CDR1 and CDR2 (germline): MNHEY, SVGAGI. Trimming removed 7 bases from V and 6 bases from J, with 12 bases in between. In DNA, the CDR3 is TGTGCCAGCACCGACGGGGTTCCCGGGGAGCTGTTTTTT. Its protein is CASTDGVPGELFF.

The rearrangement uses TRBV25-1 and TRBJ2-7; 7 bases fit TRBD1. Germline V gene sequence: CDR1 MGHDK, CDR2 SYGVNS. V lost 4 bases and J lost 5; bases outside the gene matches: 5. The CDR3 totals 13 residues. CDR3 coding DNA: TGTGCCAGCAGTGGGACAGGTTGGAACGAGCAGTACTTC. Its translation is CASSGTGWNEQYF.

V is TRBV12-3 or TRBV12-4 and J is TRBJ1-5; D gene ambiguous. CDR3 length: 13 residues. Trimming took 2 bases from V and 5 from J, leaving 7 bases between them. DNA of the CDR3: TGTGCCAGCAGTTTAAACCTCGATCAGCCCCAGCATTTT. This encodes CASSLNLDQPQHF.

The V and J genes are TRBV2 and TRBJ2-1, with a weak D call TRBD1 (5 bases). The germline V and J ends were trimmed by 7 bases and 8 bases, with 15 bases remaining between them. Germline V CDR1 and CDR2: SNHLY, FYNNEI. The CDR3 spans 13 residues. The DNA for the CDR3 is TGTGCCAGCAACGATCTGGGGCCAGATGAGCAGTTCTTC. Translation gives CASNDLGPDEQFF.

The chain links TRBV4-3 to TRBJ2-3; D assignment may be TRBD1 or TRBD2 (5 bases each). V gave up 0 bases and J gave up 6 bases, with 13 bases separating them. This CDR3 region has 15 residues. Germline CDR1 and CDR2: LGHNA and YSLEER. CDR3 loop: CASSQDEAGTDTQYF. CDR3 DNA sequence: TGCGCCAGCAGCCAAGATGAGGCAGGGACCGATACGCAGTATTTT.

This clonotype was recorded many times. This chain connects TRBV14 to TRBJ2-5; D gene ambiguous. The length of the CDR3 is 11 residues. V was pared by 5 bases and J by 6 bases, with 7 bases between. Germline loops: CDR1 SGHDN, CDR2 FVKESK. CDR3 DNA: TGTGCCAGCAGCGGGTTAAAGACCCAGTACTTC. It translates to CASSGLKTQYF.

This clonotype showed up just a few times. The V gene is TRBV3-1, the J gene TRBJ2-1, with 8 bases aligning to TRBD2. CDR1 and CDR2 (germline): LGHDT, YNNKEL (reference sequence). The CDR3 runs 16 residues. The V gene end was trimmed by 0 bases and the J gene end by 9 bases; junction bases not matched to a gene: 10. CDR3 region: CASSQDLNSGIGEQFF. CDR3 in DNA: TGTGCCAGCAGCCAAGATTTGAATAGCGGGATCGGTGAGCAGTTCTTC.

This clonotype was seen a few times. The gene calls are TRBV6-5 and TRBJ2-1; D is unresolved. The CDR3 length is 13 residues. The V gene lost 11 bases and the J gene lost 0 bases, with 11 bases spanning the gap. Germline-derived CDR1 and CDR2 are MNHEY and SVGAGI. The CDR3 nucleotides are TGTGCCTCCGGGTCGAGCTCCTACAATGAGCAGTTCTTC. This translates into CASGSSSYNEQFF.

This clonotype has more than one count but fewer than ten. The rearrangement uses TRBV12-3 or TRBV12-4 and TRBJ2-5; maybe TRBD2 (5 bases). The DNA end favors TRBJ2-7, so the J call may be wrong. The CDR3 is 17 residues long. CDR3 amino acids: CASSLGPPLRDDYEQYF. As DNA, the CDR3 is TGTGCCAGCAGTTTAGGACCACCTCTACGGGATGACTACGAGCAGTACTTC.

The gene calls are TRBV12-3 or TRBV12-4 and TRBJ1-5, with 7 bases that match TRBD1. The CDR3 loop spans 15 amino acids. Trimming removed 4 bases from V and 3 bases from J; junction bases left unmatched: 6. CDR3 protein: CASSSHRGANQPQHF. CDR3 coding DNA: TGTGCCAGCAGTTCCCACAGGGGCGCCAATCAGCCCCAGCATTTT.